One sample yielded the 6 T cell receptor beta chains listed below, sequenced in a study of T cell changes during pregnancy in multiple sclerosis (dated by TCRdb to the late 2010s). The library was produced with the immunoSEQ multiplex PCR assay. This immuneACCESS table, as held by TCRdb, lists in-frame sequences with V and J called but not all clones. Of the missing ones, under half trace to an unresolved V gene in checked studies; the others have no known cause. The sample contains about 80,000 clones, over 85% of them found a single time. Clones ranked in the top ten supply 0.95% to 1% of the sample. The specimen comprised peripheral blood, sampled in the second trimester of pregnancy. All receptors come from a female donor in good health, enrolled as a control in a pregnancy study.

The gene calls are TRBV19 and TRBJ1-2, with 9 bases fitting TRBD1. The CDR3 is 13 amino acids. CDR1 is LNHDA, CDR2 SQIVND, per germline (reference sequence). The ends lost 5 bases at V and 12 bases at J; junction bases unmatched: 10. CDR3 sequence reads: CASSANYRGQNTF. Here the CDR3 DNA reads TGTGCCAGTAGTGCGAACTACAGGGGGCAGAACACCTTC.

This chain connects TRBV5-6 to TRBJ2-2; 10 bases align to TRBD1. V was clipped by 1 base and J by 4 bases; unmatched bases: 7. Germline V lookup: CDR1 SGHDT, CDR2 YYEEEE. The CDR3 is 17 amino acids. CDR3: CASSLTRQGARTGELFF. In DNA, the CDR3 is TGTGCCAGCAGCTTGACCCGACAGGGGGCACGCACCGGGGAGCTGTTTTTT.

This chain joins TRBV28 and TRBJ2-7; 7 bases line up with TRBD1. Unmatched junction bases numbered 9, after V lost 5 bases and J lost 2 bases. CDR1 is MDHEN and CDR2 is SYDVKM in the germline V gene. The CDR3 contains 15 residues. The CDR3 spells CASSTDRARPYEQYF. Here the CDR3 DNA reads TGTGCCAGCAGTACCGACAGGGCCCGGCCCTACGAGCAGTACTTC.

V is TRBV7-2 and J is TRBJ2-1; 9 positions agree with TRBD1. The CDR3 has 17 amino acids. The V gene's germline CDR1 is SGHTA and CDR2 FQGNSA. V gave up 5 bases and J gave up 3 bases; unmatched junction bases: 11. In DNA, the CDR3 is TGTGCCAGCAGCGCCTCCCTCGGGACAGGGTTCTACAATGAGCAGTTCTTC. It is translated as CASSASLGTGFYNEQFF.

This sequence joins TRBV9 and TRBJ1-2; no firm D call. Germline assignment: CDR1 SGDLS and CDR2 YYNGEE. Trimming stripped 0 bases from V and 2 bases from J, with 8 bases between. The CDR3 totals 14 residues. CDR3 nucleotides: TGTGCCAGCAGCGTAGACACAGCAAACTATGGCTACACCTTC. This encodes CASSVDTANYGYTF.

This rearrangement joins TRBV10-3 to TRBJ2-1, with a weak D call TRBD2 (5 bases). This CDR3 has 11 residues. Germline values: CDR1 ENHRY, CDR2 SYGVKD. Deletions cut 10 bases from V and 7 bases from J, with 11 bases between. Here the CDR3 DNA reads TGTGCCAGCGGGTCGGGTAATGAGCAGTTCTTC. It yields the protein CASGSGNEQFF.